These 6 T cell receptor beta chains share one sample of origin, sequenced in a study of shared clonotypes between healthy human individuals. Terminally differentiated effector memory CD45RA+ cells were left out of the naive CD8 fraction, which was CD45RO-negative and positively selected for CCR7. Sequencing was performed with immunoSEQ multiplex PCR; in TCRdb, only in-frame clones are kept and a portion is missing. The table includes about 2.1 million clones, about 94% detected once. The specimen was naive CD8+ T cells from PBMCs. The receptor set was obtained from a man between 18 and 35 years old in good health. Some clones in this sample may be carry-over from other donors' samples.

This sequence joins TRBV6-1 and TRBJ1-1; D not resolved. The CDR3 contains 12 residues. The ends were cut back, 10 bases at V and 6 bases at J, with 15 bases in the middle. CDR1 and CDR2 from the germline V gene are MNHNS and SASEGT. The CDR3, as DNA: TGTGCCATCTCCGGTCCTCTGCCTGAAGCTTTCTTT. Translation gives CAISGPLPEAFF.

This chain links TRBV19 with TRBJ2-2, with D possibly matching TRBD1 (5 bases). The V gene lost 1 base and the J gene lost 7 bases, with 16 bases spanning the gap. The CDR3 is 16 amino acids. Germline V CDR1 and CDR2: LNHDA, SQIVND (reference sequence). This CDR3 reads CASSIGVGPRIGELFF. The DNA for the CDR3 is TGTGCCAGTAGTATAGGCGTGGGGCCACGGATCGGGGAGCTGTTTTTT.

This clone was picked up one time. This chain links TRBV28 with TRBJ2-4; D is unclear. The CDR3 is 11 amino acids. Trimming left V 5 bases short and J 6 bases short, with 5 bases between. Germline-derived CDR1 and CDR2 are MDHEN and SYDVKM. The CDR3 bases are TGTGCCAGCAGTCAAATAAACATTCAGTACTTC. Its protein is CASSQINIQYF.

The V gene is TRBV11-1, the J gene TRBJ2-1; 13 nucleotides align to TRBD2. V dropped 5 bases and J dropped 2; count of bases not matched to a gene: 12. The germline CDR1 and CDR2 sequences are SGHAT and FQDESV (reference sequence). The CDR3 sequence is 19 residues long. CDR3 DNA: TGTGCCAGCAGCGTCACGGGACTAGCGGGAACAGGCCCCTACAATGAGCAGTTCTTC. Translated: CASSVTGLAGTGPYNEQFF.

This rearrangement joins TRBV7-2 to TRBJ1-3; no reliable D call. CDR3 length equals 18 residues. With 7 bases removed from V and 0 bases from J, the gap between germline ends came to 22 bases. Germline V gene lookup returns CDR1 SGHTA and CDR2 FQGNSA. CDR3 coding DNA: TGTGCCAGCACCCGACCCCTACCCAGACCGAGCTCTGGAAACACCATATATTTT. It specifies CASTRPLPRPSSGNTIYF.

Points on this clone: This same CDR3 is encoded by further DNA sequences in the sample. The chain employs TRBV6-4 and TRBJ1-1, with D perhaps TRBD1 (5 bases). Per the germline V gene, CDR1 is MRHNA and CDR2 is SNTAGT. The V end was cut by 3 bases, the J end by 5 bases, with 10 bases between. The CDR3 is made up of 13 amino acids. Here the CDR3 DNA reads TGTGCCAGCAGTGATACGAGGGGAACTGAAGCTTTCTTT. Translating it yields CASSDTRGTEAFF.